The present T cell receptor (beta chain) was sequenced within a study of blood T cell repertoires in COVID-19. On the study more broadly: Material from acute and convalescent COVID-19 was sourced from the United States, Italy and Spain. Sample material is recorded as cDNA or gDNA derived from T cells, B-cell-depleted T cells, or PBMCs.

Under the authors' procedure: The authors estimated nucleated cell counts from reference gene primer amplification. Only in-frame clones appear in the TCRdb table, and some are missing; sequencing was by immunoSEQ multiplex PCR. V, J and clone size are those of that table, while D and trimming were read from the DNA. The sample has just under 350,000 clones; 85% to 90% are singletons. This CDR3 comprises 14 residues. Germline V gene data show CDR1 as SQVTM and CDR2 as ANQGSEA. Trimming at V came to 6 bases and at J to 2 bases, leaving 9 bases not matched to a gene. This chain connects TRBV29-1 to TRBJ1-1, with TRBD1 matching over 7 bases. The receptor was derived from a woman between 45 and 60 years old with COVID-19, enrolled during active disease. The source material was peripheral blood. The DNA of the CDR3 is TGCAGCGTAAAGGGGACAGCACGAAACACTGAAGCTTTCTTT. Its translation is CSVKGTARNTEAFF.